Below, one T cell receptor beta chain is given with its context. Its antigen is unknown. The input lacks base qualities; no much larger clone sits a single base away. Healthy control blood was obtained either as purchased buffy coats or from healthy volunteers. Healthy control blood was processed by Ficoll density gradient to PBMCs and cryopreserved; patient PBMCs were collected before and after transplant. This entry comes from a study of Tregs in tolerant kidney transplant recipients (dated by TCRdb to about 2019). About the study as a whole: Additional Treg samples were obtained from a roughly three-day mixed lymphocyte reaction with belatacept, in some cases followed by a roughly five-day donor restimulation, before recipient CD4+CD25+CD127- cells were sorted. The study used TCRbeta sequencing to identify donor-specific regulatory T cells before combined kidney and bone marrow transplantation, then tracked those cells after transplant. Antibodies distinguished recipient from donor cells when sorting primary belatacept mixed lymphocyte reaction cultures. TCRbeta repertoire sequencing was used in 3 healthy controls to compare several methods for expanding Tregs specific for an allogeneic donor.

The germline V and J ends show losses of 2 bases and 0 bases respectively, and no gene match explains 11 bases of the junction. CDR1 and CDR2 (SGHRS, YFSETQ) derive from the germline V gene. Including cysteine and phenylalanine, the CDR3 has 18 amino acids. Left in the record is the CDR3 DNA by itself, 54 bases read in frame from the first base. What the research found in general, with its limitations: Biological reproducibility was not directly assessed, although technical replication error appeared to be minimal. The study was constrained by small patient numbers, and validation of the findings is required in larger populations and under other immunosuppression protocols. The most biologically relevant and donor-specific TCRbeta repertoire appeared to be identified by expanding Tregs with activated donor B cells.

Genomic DNA was extracted from sorted cells with the QIAGEN DNeasy Blood and Tissue Kit for TCRbeta CDR3 sequencing. High-throughput TCRbeta CDR3 sequencing was carried out commercially through immunoSEQ, with PCR amplification with bias correction and internal controls included. The authors' pipeline ran thus. Unique productive TCRbeta sequences were defined by CDR3 nucleotide sequence where primers matched, and otherwise by CDR3 amino acid sequence together with Vbeta and Jbeta genes. A sequence counted as donor-reactive if, in CFSE-low cells, the sequence had a frequency of at least 0.01% and was expanded at least 5-fold compared with unstimulated cells. Jensen-Shannon divergence calculated on the top 100 TCRbeta sequences ranked by frequency was used to measure repertoire divergence. For samples with multiple sequencing runs, sorting error was corrected in each run separately before the runs were combined. Not all clones reach the TCRdb copy of this immuneACCESS table, which keeps in-frame sequences only. Checked studies attribute under half of the gap to unresolved V genes and leave the rest unexplained. The V and J calls and clone size come from that table; D and trimming were worked out from the DNA. The sample has approximately 45,000 clones on record, just under 97% of them singletons. About 0.36% of the sample belongs to the ten largest clones.

The chain is made from TRBV5-1 and TRBJ1-1; 9 middle bases align to TRBD1. The clonotype was recovered from a human donor in good health. Sequenced input: Tregs from blood cultured with allogeneic cells. The DNA sequence is given as TGCGCCAGCAGCTTACACAGGGGGCCCTGGCGCATGAACACTGAAGCTTTCTTT. The translation is CASSLHRGPWRMNTEAFF.